This T cell receptor beta chain was sequenced during a study of shared clonotypes between healthy human individuals. Libraries were prepared by immunoSEQ multiplex PCR; TCRdb keeps only in-frame clonotypes and omits some of them. Of approximately 100,000 clones in the sample, less than 75% were seen once. As concerns this clone: What it binds is not known.

CDR3 length equals 15 residues. The V gene lost 2 bases and the J gene lost 6 bases, with 14 bases spanning the gap. General study findings and limits: Across subsets, estimated richness was generally greater for naive than for memory populations. Blood was the only sampled material, and tissue repertoires likely differ.

Together with CD45RO+ cells, CCR7-negative CD45RA+ TemRA cells were included in CD8 memory. This clonotype was obtained from a woman aged 25 to 39 in good health. Sequencing was carried out using memory CD8+ T cells sorted from blood. Subset indicated: CD45RO+ cells pooled with CCR7-negative TemRA cells. The chain has TRBV5-3 and TRBJ1-4; D is possibly TRBD1 (6 bases). TRBV5-3 is noted as an ORF with a role that remains uncertain. CDR3 loop: CARSFWGPYYEKLFF. The DNA for the CDR3 is TGTGCCAGAAGCTTCTGGGGGCCCTACTATGAAAAACTGTTTTTT.